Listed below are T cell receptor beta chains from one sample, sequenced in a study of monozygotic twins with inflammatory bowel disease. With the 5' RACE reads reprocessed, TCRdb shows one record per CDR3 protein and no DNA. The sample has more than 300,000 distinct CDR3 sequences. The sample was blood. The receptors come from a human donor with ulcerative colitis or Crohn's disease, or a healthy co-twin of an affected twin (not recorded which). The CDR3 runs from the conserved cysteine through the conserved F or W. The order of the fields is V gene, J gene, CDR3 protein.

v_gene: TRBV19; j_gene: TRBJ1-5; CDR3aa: CASSIFPNQPQHF
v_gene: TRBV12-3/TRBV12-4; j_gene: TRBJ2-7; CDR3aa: CASSNDSSYEQYF
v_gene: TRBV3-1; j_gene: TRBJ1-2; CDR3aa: CASSQDWAQGPYGYTF
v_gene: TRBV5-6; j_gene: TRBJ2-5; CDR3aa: CASSLGLARETQYF
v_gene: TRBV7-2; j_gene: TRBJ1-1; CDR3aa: CASSRRLTEAFF
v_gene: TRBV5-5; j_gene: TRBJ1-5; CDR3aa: CASSPVLGGNQPQHF
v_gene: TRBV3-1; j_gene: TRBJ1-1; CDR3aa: CASSQHSGGAFRNTEAFF
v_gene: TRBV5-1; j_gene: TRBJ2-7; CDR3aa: CASSIPGRPNEQYF
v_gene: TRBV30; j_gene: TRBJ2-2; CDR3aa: CAWGDGQTGELFF
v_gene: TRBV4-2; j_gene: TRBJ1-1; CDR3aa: CASSQDTWDGNTEAFF
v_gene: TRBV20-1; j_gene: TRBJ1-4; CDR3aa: CSAIDRDDEKLFF
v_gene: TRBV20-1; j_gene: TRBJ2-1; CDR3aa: CSASARGRNNEQFF
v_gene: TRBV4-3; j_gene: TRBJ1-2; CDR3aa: CASSQDYNYGYTF
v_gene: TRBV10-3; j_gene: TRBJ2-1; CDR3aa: CAISLDASPSGGSNNEQFF
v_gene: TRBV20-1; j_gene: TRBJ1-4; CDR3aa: CSAKDRGLEKLFF
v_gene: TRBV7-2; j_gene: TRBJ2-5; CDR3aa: CASSQGLRQETQYF
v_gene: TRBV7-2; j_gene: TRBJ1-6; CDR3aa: CASSLREVSPLHF
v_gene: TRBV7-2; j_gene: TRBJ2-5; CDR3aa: CASNKHQGVSQETQYF
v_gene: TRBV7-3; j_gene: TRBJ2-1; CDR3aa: CASSSANRGVSYNEQFF
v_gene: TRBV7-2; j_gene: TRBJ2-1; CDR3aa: CASSQLGVEQFF
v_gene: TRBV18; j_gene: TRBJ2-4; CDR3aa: CASSPPFGGEGKNIQYF
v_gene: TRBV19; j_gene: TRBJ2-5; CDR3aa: CASAIGDRGIETQYF
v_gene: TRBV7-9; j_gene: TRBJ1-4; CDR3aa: CASSFPGTTNEKLFF
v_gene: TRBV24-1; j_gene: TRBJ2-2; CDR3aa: CATSDSAGTGGNTGELFF
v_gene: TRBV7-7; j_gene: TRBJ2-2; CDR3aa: CASSPQGGVTGELFF
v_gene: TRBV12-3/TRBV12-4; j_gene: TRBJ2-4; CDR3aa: CASRMGRNIQYF
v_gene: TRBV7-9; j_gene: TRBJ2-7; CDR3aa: CASSDTGTGNSYEQYF
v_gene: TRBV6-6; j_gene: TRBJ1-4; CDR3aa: CASLRGNEKLFF
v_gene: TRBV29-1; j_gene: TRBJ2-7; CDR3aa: CSVEDFNYEQYF
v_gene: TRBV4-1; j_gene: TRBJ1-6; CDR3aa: CASSTRWDLYNSPLHF
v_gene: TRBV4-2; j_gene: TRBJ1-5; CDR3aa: CASSPLIEQGQGQPQHF
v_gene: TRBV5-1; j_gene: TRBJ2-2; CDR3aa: CASRPGTGMTGELFF
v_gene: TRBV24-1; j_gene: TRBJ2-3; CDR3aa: CATSDLRQGKEVGTQYF
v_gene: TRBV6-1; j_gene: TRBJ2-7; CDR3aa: CASMQGHPYEQYF
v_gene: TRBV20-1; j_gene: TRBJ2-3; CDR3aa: CSAREFSTDTQYF
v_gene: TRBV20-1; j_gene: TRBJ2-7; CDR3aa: CSARTAGTYEQYF
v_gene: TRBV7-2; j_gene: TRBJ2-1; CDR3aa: CASRIKGLTDNEQFF
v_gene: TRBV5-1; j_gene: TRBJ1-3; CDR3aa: CASSLRTGGGNTIYF
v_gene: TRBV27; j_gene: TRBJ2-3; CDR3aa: CASSIGTGRSPRTDTQYF
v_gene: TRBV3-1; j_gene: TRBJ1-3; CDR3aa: CASSPPGSTRNTIYF
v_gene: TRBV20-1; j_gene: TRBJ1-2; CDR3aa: CSAREEGGDYGYTF
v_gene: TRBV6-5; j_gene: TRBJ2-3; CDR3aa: CASSYHSTDTQYF
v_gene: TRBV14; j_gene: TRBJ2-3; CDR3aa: CASSQQGWDTQYF
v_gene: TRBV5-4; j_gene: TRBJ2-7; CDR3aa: CASSTGRESPPYEQYF
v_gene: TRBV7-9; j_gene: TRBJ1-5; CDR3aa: CASSQAGGNQPQHF
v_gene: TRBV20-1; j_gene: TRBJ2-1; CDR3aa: CSAGTGSGGANNEQFF
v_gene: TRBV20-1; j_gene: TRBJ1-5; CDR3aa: CSPLPSVGNQPQHF
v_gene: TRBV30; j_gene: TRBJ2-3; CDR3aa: CAWSGSPGQGAALDTQYF
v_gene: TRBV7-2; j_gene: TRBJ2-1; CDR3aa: CASSLTPGLEYNEQFF
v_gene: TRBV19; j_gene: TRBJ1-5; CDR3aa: CASSVQVINQPQHF
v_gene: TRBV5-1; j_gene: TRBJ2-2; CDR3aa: CASSLVASGGANTGELFF
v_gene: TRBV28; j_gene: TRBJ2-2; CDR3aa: CASSEWRQGELFF
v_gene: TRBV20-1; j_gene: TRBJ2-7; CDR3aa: CSATNRGFSYEQYF
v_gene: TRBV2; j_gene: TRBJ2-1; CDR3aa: CAIPGVRGNEQFF